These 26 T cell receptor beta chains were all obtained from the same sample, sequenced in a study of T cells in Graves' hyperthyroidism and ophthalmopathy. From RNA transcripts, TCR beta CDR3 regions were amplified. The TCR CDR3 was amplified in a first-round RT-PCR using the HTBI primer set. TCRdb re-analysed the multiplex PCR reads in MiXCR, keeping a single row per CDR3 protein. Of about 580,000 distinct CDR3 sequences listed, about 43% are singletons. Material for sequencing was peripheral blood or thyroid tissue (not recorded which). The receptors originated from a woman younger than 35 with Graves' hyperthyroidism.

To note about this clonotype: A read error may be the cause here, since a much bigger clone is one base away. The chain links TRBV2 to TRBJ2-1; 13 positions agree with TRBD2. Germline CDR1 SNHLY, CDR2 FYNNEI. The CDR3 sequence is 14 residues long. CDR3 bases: TGTGCCAGCAATGAACTAGCGGGAGGGCATGAGCAGTTCTTC. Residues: CASNELAGGHEQFF.

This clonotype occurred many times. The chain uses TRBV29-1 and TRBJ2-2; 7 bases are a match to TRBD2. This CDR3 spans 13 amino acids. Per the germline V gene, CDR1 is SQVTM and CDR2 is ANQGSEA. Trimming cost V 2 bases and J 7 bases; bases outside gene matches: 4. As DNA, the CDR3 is TGCAGCGTTGAATGGGGAGGGCGCGGGGAGCTGTTTTTT. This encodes CSVEWGGRGELFF.

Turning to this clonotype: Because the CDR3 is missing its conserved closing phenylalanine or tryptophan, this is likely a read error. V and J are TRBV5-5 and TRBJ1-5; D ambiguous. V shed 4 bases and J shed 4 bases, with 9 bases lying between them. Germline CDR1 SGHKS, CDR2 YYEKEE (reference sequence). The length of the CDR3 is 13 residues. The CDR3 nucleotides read TGTGCCAGCAGCGAGACTGGGAATCAGCCCCAGCATTCT. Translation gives CASSETGNQPQHS.

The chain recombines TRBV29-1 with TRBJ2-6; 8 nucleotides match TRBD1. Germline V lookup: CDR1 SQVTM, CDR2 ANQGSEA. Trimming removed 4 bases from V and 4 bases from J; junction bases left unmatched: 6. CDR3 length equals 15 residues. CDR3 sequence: CSVAGQVVGANVLTF. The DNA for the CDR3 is TGCAGCGTTGCGGGACAGGTCGTAGGGGCCAACGTCCTGACTTTC.

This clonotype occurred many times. For the CDR3, the DNA is TGTGCCAGCAGCTCCGACAGGGGGCTATACTATGGCTACACCTTC. It encodes CASSSDRGLYYGYTF. V is TRBV5-8 and J is TRBJ1-2, with 10 nucleotides matching TRBD1. The J segment lost 3 bases and the V segment lost 3 bases, leaving 5 bases of the junction unmatched. This CDR3 spans 15 amino acids. Germline CDR1 is SGHTS and CDR2 is YDEGEE.

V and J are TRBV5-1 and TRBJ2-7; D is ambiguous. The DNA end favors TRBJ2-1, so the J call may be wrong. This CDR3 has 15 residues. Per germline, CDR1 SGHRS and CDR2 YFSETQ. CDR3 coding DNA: TGCGCCAGCAGCTGGACGGATCGATCCTACAATGAGCAGTTCTTC. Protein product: CASSWTDRSYNEQFF.

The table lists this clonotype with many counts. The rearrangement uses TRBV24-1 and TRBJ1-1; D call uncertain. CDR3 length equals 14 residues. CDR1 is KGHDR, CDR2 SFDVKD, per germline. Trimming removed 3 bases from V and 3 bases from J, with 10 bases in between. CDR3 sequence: CATSDPRVDTEAFF. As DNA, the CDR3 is TGTGCCACCAGTGATCCGAGGGTCGACACTGAAGCTTTCTTT.

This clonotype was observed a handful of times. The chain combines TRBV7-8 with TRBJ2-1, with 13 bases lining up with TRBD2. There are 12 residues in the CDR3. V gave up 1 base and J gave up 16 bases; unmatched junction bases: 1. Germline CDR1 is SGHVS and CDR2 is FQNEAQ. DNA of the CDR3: TGTGCCAGCAGCTTAGAGGGACTAGCGGGATTCTTC. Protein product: CASSLEGLAGFF.

CDR3 sequence reads: CSAKGHRNQPQHF. In nucleotides, the CDR3 is TGCAGTGCAAAGGGACATCGAAATCAGCCCCAGCATTTT. The rearrangement links TRBV20-1 to TRBJ1-5; weak D call: TRBD1 (6 bases). The germline CDR1 and CDR2 sequences are DFQATT and SNEGSKA (reference sequence). The CDR3 loop spans 13 amino acids. Trimming removed 6 bases from V and 4 bases from J, with 13 bases in between.

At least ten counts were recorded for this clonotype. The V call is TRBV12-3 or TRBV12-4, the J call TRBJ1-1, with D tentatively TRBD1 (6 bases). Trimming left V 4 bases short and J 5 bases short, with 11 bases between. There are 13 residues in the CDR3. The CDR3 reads CASSSDRPTEAFF. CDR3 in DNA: TGTGCCAGCAGTTCGGACAGACCTACTGAAGCTTTCTTT.

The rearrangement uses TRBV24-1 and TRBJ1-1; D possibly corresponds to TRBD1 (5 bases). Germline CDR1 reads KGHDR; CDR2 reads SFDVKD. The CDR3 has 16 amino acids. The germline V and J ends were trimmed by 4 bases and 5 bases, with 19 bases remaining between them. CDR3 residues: CATSDARSEAGTEAFF. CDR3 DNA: TGTGCCACCAGTGACGCCCGAAGCGAGGCAGGGACTGAAGCTTTCTTT.

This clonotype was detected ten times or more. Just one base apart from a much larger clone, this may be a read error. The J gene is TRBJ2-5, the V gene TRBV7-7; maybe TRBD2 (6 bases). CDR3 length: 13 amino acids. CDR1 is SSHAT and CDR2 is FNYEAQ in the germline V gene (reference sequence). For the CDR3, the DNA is TGTGCCAGCAGATTGGCGGGGCAAGGGACCCAGTACTTC. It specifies CASRLAGQGTQYF.

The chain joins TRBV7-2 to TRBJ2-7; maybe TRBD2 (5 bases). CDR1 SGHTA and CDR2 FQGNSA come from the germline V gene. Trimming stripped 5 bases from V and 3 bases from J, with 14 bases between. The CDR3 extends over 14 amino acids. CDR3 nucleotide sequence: TGTGCCAGCAGCGATCGAGCTAGCTTCTACGAGCAGTACTTC. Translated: CASSDRASFYEQYF.

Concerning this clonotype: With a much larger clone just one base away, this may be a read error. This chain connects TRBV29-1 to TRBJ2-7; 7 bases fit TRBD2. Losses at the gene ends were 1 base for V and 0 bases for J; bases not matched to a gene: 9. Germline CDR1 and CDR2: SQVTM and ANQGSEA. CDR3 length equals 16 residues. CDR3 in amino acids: CSVEGFPAGISYEQYF. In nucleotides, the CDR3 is TGCAGCGTTGAAGGGTTCCCAGCGGGGATCTCCTACGAGCAGTACTTC.

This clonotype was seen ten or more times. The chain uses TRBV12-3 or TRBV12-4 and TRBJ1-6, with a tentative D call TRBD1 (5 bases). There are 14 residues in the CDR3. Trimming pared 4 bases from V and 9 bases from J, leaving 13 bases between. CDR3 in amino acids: CASSSGYGGSPLHF. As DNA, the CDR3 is TGTGCCAGCAGTTCAGGGTACGGGGGTTCACCCCTCCACTTT.

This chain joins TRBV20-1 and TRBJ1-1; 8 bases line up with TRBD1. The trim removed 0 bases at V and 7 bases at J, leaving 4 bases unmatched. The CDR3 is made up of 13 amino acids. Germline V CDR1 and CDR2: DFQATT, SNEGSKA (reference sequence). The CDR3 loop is CSARDPDRGEAFF. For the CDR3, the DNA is TGCAGTGCTAGAGATCCCGACAGGGGTGAAGCTTTCTTT.

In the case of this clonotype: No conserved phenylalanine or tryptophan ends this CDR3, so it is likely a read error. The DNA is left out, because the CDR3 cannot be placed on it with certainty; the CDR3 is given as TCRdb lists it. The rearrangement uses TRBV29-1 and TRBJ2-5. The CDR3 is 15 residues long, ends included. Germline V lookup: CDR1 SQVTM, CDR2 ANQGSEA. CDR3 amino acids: CSVEHSTNYGYTFGS.

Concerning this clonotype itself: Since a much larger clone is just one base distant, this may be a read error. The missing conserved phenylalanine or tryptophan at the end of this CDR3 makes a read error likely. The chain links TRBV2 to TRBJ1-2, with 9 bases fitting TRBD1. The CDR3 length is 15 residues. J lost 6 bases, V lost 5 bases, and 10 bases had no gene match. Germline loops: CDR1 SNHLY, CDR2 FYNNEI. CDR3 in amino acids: CASSYGQGLDDGYTL. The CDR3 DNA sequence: TGTGCCAGCAGTTACGGACAGGGGCTCGATGATGGCTACACCCTC.

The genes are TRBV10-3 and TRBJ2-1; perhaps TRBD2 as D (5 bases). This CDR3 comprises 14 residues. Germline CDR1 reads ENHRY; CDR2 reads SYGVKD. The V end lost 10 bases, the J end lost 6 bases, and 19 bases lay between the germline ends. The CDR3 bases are TGTGCCAGCAGCTTAGTGCTAGCCCCCAATGAGCAGTTCTTC. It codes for CASSLVLAPNEQFF.

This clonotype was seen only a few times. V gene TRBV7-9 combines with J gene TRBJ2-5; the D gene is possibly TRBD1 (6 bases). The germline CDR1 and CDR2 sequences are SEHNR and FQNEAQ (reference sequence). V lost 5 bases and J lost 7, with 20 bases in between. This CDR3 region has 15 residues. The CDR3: CASSETSGDGATQYF. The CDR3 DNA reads TGTGCCAGCAGCGAAACTTCAGGGGACGGTGCGACCCAGTACTTC.

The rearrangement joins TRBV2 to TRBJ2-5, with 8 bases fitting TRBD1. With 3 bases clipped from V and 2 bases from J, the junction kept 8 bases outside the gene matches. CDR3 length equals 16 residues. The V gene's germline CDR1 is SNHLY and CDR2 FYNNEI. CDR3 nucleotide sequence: TGTGCCAGCAGTGACCTCCCAAGGACAGGGCAAGAGACCCAGTACTTC. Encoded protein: CASSDLPRTGQETQYF.

CDR3: CASSTGLAGDYEQYF. Written as DNA, the CDR3 is TGCGCCAGCAGCACCGGACTAGCGGGAGATTACGAGCAGTACTTC. The chain employs TRBV5-1 and TRBJ2-7, with 13 bases lining up with TRBD2. Germline loops: CDR1 SGHRS, CDR2 YFSETQ. The trim removed 4 bases at V and 4 bases at J, leaving 5 bases unmatched. CDR3 length: 15 residues. Full variable domain (rest looked up from reference TRBV5-1 and TRBJ2-7): KAGVTQTPRYLIKTRGQQVTLSCSPISGHRSVSWYQQTPGQGLQFLFEYFSETQRNKGNFPGRFSGRQFSNSRSEMNVSTLELGDSALYLCASSTGLAGDYEQYFGPGTRLTVT.

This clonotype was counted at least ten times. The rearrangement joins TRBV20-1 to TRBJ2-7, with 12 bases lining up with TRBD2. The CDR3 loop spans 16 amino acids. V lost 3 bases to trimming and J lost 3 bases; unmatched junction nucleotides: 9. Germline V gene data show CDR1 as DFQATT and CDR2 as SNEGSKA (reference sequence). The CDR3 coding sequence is TGCAGTGCTAGGGCGACTAGCGGGAGACAGGGCTACGAGCAGTACTTC. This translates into CSARATSGRQGYEQYF.

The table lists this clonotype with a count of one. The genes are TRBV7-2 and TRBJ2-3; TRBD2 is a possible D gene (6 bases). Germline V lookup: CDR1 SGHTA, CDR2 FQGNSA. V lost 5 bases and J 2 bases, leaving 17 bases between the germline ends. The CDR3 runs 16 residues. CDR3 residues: CASSQEEAGLTDTQYF. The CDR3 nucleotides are TGTGCCAGCAGCCAAGAGGAAGCGGGCCTCACAGATACGCAGTATTTT.

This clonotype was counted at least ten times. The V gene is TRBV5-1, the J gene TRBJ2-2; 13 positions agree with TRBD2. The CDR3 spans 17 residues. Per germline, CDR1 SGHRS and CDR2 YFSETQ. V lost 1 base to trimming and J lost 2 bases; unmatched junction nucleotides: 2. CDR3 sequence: CASSLRTSGSNTGELFF. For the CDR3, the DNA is TGCGCCAGCAGCTTGAGGACTAGCGGGAGTAACACCGGGGAGCTGTTTTTT.

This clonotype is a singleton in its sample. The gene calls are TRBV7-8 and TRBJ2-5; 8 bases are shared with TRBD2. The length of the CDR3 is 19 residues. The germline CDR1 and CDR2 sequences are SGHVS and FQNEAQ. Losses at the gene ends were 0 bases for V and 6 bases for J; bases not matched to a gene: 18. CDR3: CASSLATSHGAGDVKTQYF. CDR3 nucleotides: TGTGCCAGCAGCTTAGCGACTAGCCATGGAGCGGGAGATGTAAAGACCCAGTACTTC.